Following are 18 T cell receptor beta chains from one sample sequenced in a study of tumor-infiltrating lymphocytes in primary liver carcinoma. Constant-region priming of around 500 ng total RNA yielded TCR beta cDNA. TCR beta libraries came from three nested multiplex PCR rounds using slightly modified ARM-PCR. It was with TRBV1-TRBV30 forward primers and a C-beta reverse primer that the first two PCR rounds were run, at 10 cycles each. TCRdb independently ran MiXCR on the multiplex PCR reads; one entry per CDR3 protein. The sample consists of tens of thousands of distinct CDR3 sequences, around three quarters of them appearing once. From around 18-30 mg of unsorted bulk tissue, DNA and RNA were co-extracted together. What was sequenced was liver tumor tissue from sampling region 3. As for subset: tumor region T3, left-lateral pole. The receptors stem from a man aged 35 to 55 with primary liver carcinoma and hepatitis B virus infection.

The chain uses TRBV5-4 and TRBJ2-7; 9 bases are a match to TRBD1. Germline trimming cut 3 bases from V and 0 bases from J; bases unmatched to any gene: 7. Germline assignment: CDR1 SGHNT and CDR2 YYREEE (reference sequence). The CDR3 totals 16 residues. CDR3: CASSSGDRVYSYEQYF. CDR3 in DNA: TGTGCCAGCAGCTCGGGGGACAGGGTCTACTCCTACGAGCAGTACTTC.

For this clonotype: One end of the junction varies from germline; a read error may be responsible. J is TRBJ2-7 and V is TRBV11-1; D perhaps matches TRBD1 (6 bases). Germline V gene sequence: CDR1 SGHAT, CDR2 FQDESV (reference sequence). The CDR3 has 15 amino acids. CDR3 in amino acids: CASSLAGQFSYEQYF. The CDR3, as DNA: TGTGCCAGCAGCCTAGCCGGACAGTTCTCCTACGAGCAGTACTTC.

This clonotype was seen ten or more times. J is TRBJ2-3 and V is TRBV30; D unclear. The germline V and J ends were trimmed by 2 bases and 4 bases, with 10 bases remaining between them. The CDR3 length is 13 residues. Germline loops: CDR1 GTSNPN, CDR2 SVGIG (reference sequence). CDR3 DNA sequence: TGTGCCTGGAGTATCCCGAATTCAGATACGCAGTATTTT. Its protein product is CAWSIPNSDTQYF.

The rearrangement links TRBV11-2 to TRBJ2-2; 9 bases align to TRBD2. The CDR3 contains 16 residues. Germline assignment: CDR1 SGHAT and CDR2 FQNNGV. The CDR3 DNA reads TGTGTCAACAGCTTAGTGGCGCTAGCGGGAACCCGAGAGCTGTTTTTT. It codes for CVNSLVALAGTRELFF.

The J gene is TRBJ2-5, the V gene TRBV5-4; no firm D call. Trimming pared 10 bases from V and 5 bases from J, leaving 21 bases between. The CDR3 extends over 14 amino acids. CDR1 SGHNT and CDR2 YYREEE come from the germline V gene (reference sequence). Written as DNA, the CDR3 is TGTGCCGGTAGCTTGACTGTCAGTTTGGAGACCCAGTACTTC. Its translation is CAGSLTVSLETQYF.

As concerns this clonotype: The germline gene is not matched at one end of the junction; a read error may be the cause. The CDR3 coding sequence is TGTGCCAGCAATCTGACAGGGGTTGGTGAAAAACTGCTTTTT. Translation gives CASNLTGVGEKLLF. V is TRBV28 and J is TRBJ1-4, with TRBD1 matching 8 bases. Germline V gives CDR1 MDHEN, CDR2 SYDVKM. The CDR3 is 14 amino acids.

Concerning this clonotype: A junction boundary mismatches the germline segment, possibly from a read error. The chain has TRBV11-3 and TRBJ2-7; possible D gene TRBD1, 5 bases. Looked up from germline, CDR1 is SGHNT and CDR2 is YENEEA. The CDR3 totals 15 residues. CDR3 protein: CAISPGMTTPYEQYF. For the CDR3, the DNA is TGTGCCATCAGCCCAGGGATGACAACCCCCTACGAGCAGTACTTC.

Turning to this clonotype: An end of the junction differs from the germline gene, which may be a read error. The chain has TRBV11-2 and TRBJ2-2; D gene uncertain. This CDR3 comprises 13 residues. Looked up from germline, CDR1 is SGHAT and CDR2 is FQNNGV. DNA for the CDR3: TGTGCCAGCAGCTGGATCCTTCTTGGGGAACTGTTTTTC. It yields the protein CASSWILLGELFF.

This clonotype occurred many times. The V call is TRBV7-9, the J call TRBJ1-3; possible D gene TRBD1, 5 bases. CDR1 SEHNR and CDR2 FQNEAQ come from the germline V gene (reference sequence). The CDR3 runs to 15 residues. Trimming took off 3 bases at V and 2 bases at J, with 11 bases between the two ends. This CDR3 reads CASSFQGLAGNTIYF. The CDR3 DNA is TGTGCCAGCAGCTTTCAGGGACTTGCTGGAAACACCATATATTTT.

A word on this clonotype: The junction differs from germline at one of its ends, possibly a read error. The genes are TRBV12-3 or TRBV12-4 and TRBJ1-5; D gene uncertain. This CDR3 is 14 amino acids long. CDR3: CTSSATVSNQPQHF. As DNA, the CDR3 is TGTACCAGCAGTGCAACAGTTAGTAATCAGCCCCAGCATTTT.

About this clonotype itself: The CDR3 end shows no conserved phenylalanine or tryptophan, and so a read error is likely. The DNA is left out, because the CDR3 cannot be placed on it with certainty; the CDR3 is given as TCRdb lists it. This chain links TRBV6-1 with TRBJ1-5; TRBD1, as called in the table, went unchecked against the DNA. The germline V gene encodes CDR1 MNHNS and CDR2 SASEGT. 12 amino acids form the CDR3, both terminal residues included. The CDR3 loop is CASTLTGTPRHP.

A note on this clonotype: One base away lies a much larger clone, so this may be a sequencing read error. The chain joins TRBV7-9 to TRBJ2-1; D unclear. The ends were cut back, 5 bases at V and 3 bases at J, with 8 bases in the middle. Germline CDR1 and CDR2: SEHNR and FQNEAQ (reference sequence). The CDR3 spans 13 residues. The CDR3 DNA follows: TGTGCCAGCAGCGGTGAGGTCTACAATGAGCAGTTCTTC. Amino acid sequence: CASSGEVYNEQFF. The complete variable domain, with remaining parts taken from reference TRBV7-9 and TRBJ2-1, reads DTGVSQNPRHKITKRGQNVTFRCDPISEHNRLYWYRQTLGQGPEFLTYFQNEAQLEKSRLLSDRFSAERPKGSFSTLEIQRTEQGDSAMYLCASSGEVYNEQFFGPGTRLTVL.

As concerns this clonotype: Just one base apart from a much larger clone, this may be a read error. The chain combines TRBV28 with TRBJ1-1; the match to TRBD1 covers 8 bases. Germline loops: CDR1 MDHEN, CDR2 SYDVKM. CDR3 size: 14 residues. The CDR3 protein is CTSSSGQGNTEAFF. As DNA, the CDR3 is TGTACCAGCAGTTCTGGACAGGGGAACACTGAAGCTTTCTTT.

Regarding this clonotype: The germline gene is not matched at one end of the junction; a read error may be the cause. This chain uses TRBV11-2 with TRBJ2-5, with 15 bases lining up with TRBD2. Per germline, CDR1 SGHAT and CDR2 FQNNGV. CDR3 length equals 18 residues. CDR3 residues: CARSFGPPGLAGGETKYF. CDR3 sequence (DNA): TGTGCCAGAAGCTTCGGACCGCCGGGACTAGCGGGAGGTGAGACCAAGTACTTC.

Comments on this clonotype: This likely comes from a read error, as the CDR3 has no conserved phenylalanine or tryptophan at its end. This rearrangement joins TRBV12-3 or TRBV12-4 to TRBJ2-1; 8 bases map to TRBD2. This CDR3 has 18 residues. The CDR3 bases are TGTACCAGCAGTCCTAGGGGAGCGGGAGAAGGCTCCTATAATGAGCAGTTCTCC. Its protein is CTSSPRGAGEGSYNEQFS.

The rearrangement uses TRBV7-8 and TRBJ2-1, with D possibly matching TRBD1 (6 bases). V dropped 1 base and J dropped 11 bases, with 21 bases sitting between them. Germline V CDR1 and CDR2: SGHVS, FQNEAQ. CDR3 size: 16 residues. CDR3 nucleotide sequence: TGTGCCAGCAGCTTAGAGTGGGACAACCCCCGAGGTCAGCAGTTCTTC. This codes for CASSLEWDNPRGQQFF.

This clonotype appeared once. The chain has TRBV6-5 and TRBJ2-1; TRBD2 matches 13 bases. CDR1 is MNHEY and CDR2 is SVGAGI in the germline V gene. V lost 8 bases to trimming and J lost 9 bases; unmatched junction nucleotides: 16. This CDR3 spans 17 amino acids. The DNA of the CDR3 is TGTGCCAGCGGCCGGACTAGCGGGAGCGGGGGTCCACCTGAGCAGTTCTTC. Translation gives CASGRTSGSGGPPEQFF.

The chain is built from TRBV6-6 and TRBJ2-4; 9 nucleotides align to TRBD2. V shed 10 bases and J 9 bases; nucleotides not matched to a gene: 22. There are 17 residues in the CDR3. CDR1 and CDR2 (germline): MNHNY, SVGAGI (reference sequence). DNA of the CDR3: TGTGCCACGTTGTGGGGGGGACTAGCAGGAGAAGAGGGCATTCAGTACTTC. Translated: CATLWGGLAGEEGIQYF.